A single sample gave rise to the 11 T cell receptor beta chains below, sequenced in a study of T cell responses to AZD1222 COVID-19 vaccine. Here immunoSEQ multiplex PCR was the method, and the copy in TCRdb shows in-frame clones only, minus some. The sample consists of approximately 140,000 clones, about 92% of them appearing once. The sequences come from peripheral blood, collected 28 days after the second AZD1222 dose. The receptors come from an adult who received the AZD1222 COVID-19 vaccine.

The rearrangement joins TRBV7-6 to TRBJ2-5; 10 bases are a match to TRBD2. The V segment lost 1 base and the J segment 5 bases; nucleotides outside the gene matches: 4. This CDR3 is built from 15 residues. Per the germline V gene, CDR1 is SGHVS and CDR2 is FNYEAQ. The CDR3 loop is CASSLGTSGWETQYF. The CDR3 DNA is TGTGCCAGCAGCTTAGGGACTAGCGGATGGGAGACCCAGTACTTC.

This chain links TRBV3-1 (or the pseudogene TRBV3-2) with TRBJ2-7, with TRBD1 matching over 7 bases. Looked up from germline, CDR1 is LGHDT and CDR2 is YNNKEL (reference sequence). The CDR3 has 15 residues. The V and J ends lost 5 bases and 5 bases, in that order; junction bases with no gene match: 12. The CDR3 nucleotides read TGTGCCAGCAGCTACCAGGGGGTGGCCACTAACGAGCAGTACTTC. As protein: CASSYQGVATNEQYF.

This rearrangement joins TRBV7-9 to TRBJ2-7; 9 bases line up with TRBD1. This CDR3 region has 13 residues. V lost 6 bases, J lost 6 bases, and 6 bases stayed unmatched. Germline V gives CDR1 SEHNR, CDR2 FQNEAQ (reference sequence). CDR3 residues: CASSYRGLSEQYF. CDR3 bases: TGTGCCAGCAGTTACAGGGGGCTAAGCGAGCAGTACTTC.

A single count supports this clone. The V and J genes are TRBV9 and TRBJ1-3; D remains unclear. Germline CDR1 is SGDLS and CDR2 is YYNGEE. V lost 0 bases and J 0 bases, leaving 7 bases between the germline ends. The CDR3 runs to 15 residues. The CDR3 bases are TGTGCCAGCAGCGTAGCGATGGACTCTGGAAACACCATATATTTT. Its protein is CASSVAMDSGNTIYF.

In nucleotides, the CDR3 is TGCGCCAGCAGCTTGGAGGCTAGCGGATACGAGCAGTACTTC. Its protein product is CASSLEASGYEQYF. The chain links TRBV5-1 to TRBJ2-7, with 7 bases matching TRBD2. This CDR3 region has 14 residues. J gave up 4 bases and V 0 bases, and 4 bases lay outside the gene matches. Looked up from germline, CDR1 is SGHRS and CDR2 is YFSETQ. The variable domain in full, with the rest retrieved from reference TRBV5-1 and TRBJ2-7, is KAGVTQTPRYLIKTRGQQVTLSCSPISGHRSVSWYQQTPGQGLQFLFEYFSETQRNKGNFPGRFSGRQFSNSRSEMNVSTLELGDSALYLCASSLEASGYEQYFGPGTRLTVT.

V gene TRBV4-3 combines with J gene TRBJ1-3, with D possibly matching TRBD1 (5 bases). The CDR3 has 15 amino acids. Germline V gives CDR1 LGHNA, CDR2 YSLEER. The V gene lost 0 bases and the J gene lost 4 bases, with 10 bases spanning the gap. CDR3 amino acids: CASSQDSGTGNTIYF. CDR3 nucleotides: TGCGCCAGCAGCCAAGATTCAGGGACGGGAAACACCATATATTTT.

The chain recombines TRBV28 with TRBJ1-1; D is unclear. The CDR3 runs to 13 residues. CDR1 and CDR2 (germline): MDHEN, SYDVKM. The V end was cut by 3 bases, the J end by 1 base, with 6 bases between. CDR3 sequence reads: CASSLYQNTEAFF. Written as DNA, the CDR3 is TGTGCCAGCAGTTTGTACCAGAACACTGAAGCTTTCTTT.

J is TRBJ1-1 and V is TRBV5-1, with TRBD1 as a possible D gene (6 bases). The germline V and J ends were trimmed by 5 bases and 4 bases, with 15 bases remaining between them. The CDR3 is made up of 14 amino acids. CDR1 SGHRS and CDR2 YFSETQ come from the germline V gene. CDR3 coding DNA: TGCGCCAGCAGGCAAGGAGTAGGGGGCACTGAAGCTTTCTTT. It is translated as CASRQGVGGTEAFF.

The chain recombines TRBV3-1 (or the pseudogene TRBV3-2) with TRBJ2-7; D is unclear. This CDR3 contains 14 residues. CDR1 and CDR2 (germline): LGHDT, YNNKEL (reference sequence). Trimming stripped 0 bases from V and 3 bases from J, with 9 bases between. CDR3 protein: CASSQEFVGYEQYF. The CDR3, as DNA: TGTGCCAGCAGCCAAGAGTTTGTAGGCTACGAGCAGTACTTC.

This chain links TRBV19 with TRBJ1-6; 9 bases match TRBD1. The V gene end was trimmed by 8 bases and the J gene end by 10 bases; junction bases not matched to a gene: 9. The CDR3 runs 14 residues. CDR1 is LNHDA, CDR2 SQIVND, per germline (reference sequence). This CDR3 reads CASARTGVDSPLHF. As DNA, the CDR3 is TGTGCCAGTGCCCGGACAGGGGTGGACTCACCCCTCCACTTT.

The chain combines TRBV5-1 with TRBJ2-2; possible D gene TRBD2, 6 bases. The germline V gene has CDR1 SGHRS and CDR2 YFSETQ. The ends were cut back, 6 bases at V and 5 bases at J, with 17 bases in the middle. The CDR3 is made up of 15 amino acids. CDR3 in amino acids: CASTLTGEGTGELFF. The CDR3 nucleotides are TGCGCCAGCACACTAACGGGAGAAGGAACCGGGGAGCTGTTTTTT.